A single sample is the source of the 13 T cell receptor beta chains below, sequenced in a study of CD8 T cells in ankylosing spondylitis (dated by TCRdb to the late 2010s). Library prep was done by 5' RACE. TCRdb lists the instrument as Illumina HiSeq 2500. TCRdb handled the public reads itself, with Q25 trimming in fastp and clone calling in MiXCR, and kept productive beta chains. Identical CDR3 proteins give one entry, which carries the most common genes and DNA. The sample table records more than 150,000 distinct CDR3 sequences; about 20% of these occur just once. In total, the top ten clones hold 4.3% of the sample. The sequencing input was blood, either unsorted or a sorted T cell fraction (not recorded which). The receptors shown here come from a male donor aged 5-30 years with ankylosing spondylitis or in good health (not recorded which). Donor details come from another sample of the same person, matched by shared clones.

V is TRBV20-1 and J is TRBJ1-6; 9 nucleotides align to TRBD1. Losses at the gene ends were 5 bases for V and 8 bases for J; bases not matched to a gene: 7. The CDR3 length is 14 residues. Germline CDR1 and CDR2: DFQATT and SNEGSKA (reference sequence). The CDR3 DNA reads TGCAGTGCTCGAAGGGACAGGGTCGATTCACCCCTCCACTTT. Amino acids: CSARRDRVDSPLHF.

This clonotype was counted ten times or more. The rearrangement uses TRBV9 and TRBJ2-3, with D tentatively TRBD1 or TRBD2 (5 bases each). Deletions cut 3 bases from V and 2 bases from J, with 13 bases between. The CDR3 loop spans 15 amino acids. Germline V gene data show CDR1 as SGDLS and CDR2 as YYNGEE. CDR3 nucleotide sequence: TGTGCCAGCAGCGCCGTCCGGGGCGACACAGATACGCAGTATTTT. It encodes CASSAVRGDTDTQYF.

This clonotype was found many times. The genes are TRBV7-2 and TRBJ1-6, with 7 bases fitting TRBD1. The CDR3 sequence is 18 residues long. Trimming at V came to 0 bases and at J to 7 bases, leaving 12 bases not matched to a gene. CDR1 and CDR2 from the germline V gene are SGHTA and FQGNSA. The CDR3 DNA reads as TGTGCCAGCAGCTTAGCGGGGACAGATTTTTTGTCAAATTCACCCCTCCACTTT. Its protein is CASSLAGTDFLSNSPLHF.

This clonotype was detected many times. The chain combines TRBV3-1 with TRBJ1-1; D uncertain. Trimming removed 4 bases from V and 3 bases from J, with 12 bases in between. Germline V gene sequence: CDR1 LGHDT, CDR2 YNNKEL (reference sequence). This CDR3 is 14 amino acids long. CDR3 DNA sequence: TGTGCCAGCAGCCTTACGGACCGAGACACTGAAGCTTTCTTT. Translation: CASSLTDRDTEAFF.

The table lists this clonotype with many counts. CDR3 bases: TGTGCCAGCAGCCCCCGACGGGTGAATGAGCAGTTCTTC. Protein product: CASSPRRVNEQFF. The chain joins TRBV14 to TRBJ2-1; D call uncertain. The V gene lost 4 bases and the J gene lost 7 bases, with 11 bases spanning the gap. In germline, CDR1 is SGHDN, CDR2 FVKESK. The CDR3 has 13 residues.

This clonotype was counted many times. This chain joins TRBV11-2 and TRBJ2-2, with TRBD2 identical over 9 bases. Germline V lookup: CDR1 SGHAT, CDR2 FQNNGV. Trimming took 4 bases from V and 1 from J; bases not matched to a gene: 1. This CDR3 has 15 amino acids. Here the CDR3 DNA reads TGTGCCAGCAGCTCAGCGGGGGGGAACACCGGGGAGCTGTTTTTT. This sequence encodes CASSSAGGNTGELFF.

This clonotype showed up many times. CDR3 nucleotide sequence: TGTGCCATCTCTCCTAGCGGGAGGCAAGAGACCCAGTACTTC. This encodes CAISPSGRQETQYF. The chain employs TRBV10-3 and TRBJ2-5; 11 bases match TRBD2. Germline-derived CDR1 and CDR2 are ENHRY and SYGVKD. The CDR3 sequence is 14 residues long. V lost 8 bases to trimming and J lost 2 bases; unmatched junction nucleotides: 4.

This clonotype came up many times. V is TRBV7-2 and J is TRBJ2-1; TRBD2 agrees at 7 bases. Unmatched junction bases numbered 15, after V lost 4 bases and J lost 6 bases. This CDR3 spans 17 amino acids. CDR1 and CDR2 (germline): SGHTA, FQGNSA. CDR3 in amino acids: CASSSQTSQGGSNEQFF. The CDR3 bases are TGTGCCAGCAGCTCCCAGACTAGCCAGGGAGGAAGCAATGAGCAGTTCTTC. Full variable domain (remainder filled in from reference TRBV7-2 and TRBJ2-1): GAGVSQSPSNKVTEKGKDVELRCDPISGHTALYWYRQSLGQGLEFLIYFQGNSAPDKSGLPSDRFSAERTGGSVSTLTIQRTQQEDSAVYLCASSSQTSQGGSNEQFFGPGTRLTVL.

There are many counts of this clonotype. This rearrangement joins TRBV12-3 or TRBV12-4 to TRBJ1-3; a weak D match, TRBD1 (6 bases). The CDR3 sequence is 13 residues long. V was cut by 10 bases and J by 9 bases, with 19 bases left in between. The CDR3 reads CAIMEGHRRTIYF. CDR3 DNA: TGTGCCATCATGGAGGGACATCGGCGCACCATATATTTT.

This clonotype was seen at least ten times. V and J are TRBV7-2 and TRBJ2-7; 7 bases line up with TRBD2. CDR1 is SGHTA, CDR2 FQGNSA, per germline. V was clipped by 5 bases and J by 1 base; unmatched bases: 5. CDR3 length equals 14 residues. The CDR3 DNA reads TGTGCCAGCAGCCGGACTAGACAATCCTACGAGCAGTACTTC. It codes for CASSRTRQSYEQYF.

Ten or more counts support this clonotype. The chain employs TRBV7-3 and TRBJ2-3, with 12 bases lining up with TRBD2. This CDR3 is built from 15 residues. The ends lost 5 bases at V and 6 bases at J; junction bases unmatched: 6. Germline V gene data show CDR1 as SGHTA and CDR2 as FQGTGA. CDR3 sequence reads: CASSVTSGSVDTQYF. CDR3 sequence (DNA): TGTGCCAGCAGCGTGACTAGCGGGAGTGTCGATACGCAGTATTTT.

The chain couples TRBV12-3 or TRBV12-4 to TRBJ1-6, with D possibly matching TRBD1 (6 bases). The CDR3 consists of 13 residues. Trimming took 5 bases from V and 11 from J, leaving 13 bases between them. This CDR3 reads CASSQDRTTPLHF. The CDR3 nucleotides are TGTGCCAGCAGTCAAGACAGGACCACACCCCTCCACTTT.

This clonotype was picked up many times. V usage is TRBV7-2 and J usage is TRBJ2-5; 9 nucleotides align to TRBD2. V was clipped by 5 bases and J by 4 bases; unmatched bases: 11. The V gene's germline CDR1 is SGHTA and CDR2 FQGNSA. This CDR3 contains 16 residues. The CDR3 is CASSPGGGRVSETQYF. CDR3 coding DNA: TGTGCCAGCAGCCCTGGAGGCGGGAGGGTATCAGAGACCCAGTACTTC.